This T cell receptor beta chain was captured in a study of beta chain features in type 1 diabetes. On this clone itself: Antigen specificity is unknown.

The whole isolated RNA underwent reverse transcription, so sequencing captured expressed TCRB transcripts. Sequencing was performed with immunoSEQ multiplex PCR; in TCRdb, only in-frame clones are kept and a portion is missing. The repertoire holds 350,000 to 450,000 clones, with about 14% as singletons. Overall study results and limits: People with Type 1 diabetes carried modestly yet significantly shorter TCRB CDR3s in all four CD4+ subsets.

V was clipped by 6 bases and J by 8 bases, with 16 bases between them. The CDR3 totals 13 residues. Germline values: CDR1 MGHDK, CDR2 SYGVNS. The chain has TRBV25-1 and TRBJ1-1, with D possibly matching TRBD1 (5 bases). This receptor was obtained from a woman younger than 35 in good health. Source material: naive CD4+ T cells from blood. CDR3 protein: CASSRMGRREAFF. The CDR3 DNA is TGTGCCAGCAGCCGCATGGGGCGGCGAGAAGCTTTCTTT.